These 19 T cell receptor beta chains originate from one sample sequenced in a study of OX40 agonist ivuxolimab in advanced cancers. Library preparation was by the immunoSEQ multiplex PCR assay. TCRdb took over this immuneACCESS table, retaining in-frame rearrangements with V and J assigned. Such tables are incomplete; in checked studies, under half of the missing clones stem from an unresolved V gene, and the remainder is unexplained. The sample includes about 64,000 clones, with 75% to 90% observed a single time. The top ten hold approximately 15% of the sample. This specimen was CD4+ or CD8+ T cells sorted from blood, taken in a trial of the OX40 agonist ivuxolimab. These receptors originate from an adult with an advanced solid tumor such as melanoma, head and neck, liver or kidney cancer.

The DNA of the CDR3 is TGTGCCAGCAGCCCATACCCGGGAGAGACCCAGTACTTC. The encoded protein is CASSPYPGETQYF. This rearrangement joins TRBV11-2 to TRBJ2-5; no clear D gene. Per germline, CDR1 SGHAT and CDR2 FQNNGV. The CDR3 totals 13 residues. Between the trimmed V and J ends, which lost 5 bases and 4 bases, there was a span of 11 bases. The full variable domain, with the rest looked up from reference TRBV11-2 and TRBJ2-5, is EAGVAQSPRYKIIEKRQSVAFWCNPISGHATLYWYQQILGQGPKLLIQFQNNGVVDDSQLPKDRFSAERLKGVDSTLKIQPAKLEDSAVYLCASSPYPGETQYFGPGTRLLVL.

The chain uses TRBV27 and TRBJ2-7, with a weak D call TRBD2 (6 bases). With 0 bases removed from V and 7 bases from J, the gap between germline ends came to 7 bases. The CDR3 loop spans 12 amino acids. CDR1 is MNHEY, CDR2 SMNVEV, per germline (reference sequence). For the CDR3, the DNA is TGTGCCAGCAGTTTATCGGGGAGGGAGCAGTACTTC. The encoded protein is CASSLSGREQYF.

The chain is built from TRBV7-3 and TRBJ2-1; TRBD1 or TRBD2 may be the D gene (5 bases each). This CDR3 has 12 residues. Germline V lookup: CDR1 SGHTA, CDR2 FQGTGA. With 4 bases removed from V and 8 bases from J, the gap between germline ends came to 9 bases. The CDR3 sequence is CASSSQGDEQFF. For the CDR3, the DNA is TGTGCCAGCAGCTCTCAGGGAGATGAGCAGTTCTTC. Full variable domain (missing parts from reference TRBV7-3 and TRBJ2-1): GAGVSQTPSNKVTEKGKYVELRCDPISGHTALYWYRQSLGQGPEFLIYFQGTGAADDSGLPNDRFFAVRPEGSVSTLKIQRTERGDSAVYLCASSSQGDEQFFGPGTRLTVL.

V gene TRBV11-1 combines with J gene TRBJ1-1; D remains ambiguous. Between the trimmed V and J ends, which lost 1 base and 11 bases, there was a span of 11 bases. Germline V lookup: CDR1 SGHAT, CDR2 FQDESV (reference sequence). The CDR3 has 12 residues. Here the CDR3 reads CASSLDPDWAFF. CDR3 nucleotide sequence: TGTGCCAGCAGCTTAGATCCGGACTGGGCTTTCTTT.

This sequence joins TRBV5-4 and TRBJ1-1; D possibly corresponds to TRBD1 (6 bases). V lost 0 bases to trimming and J lost 0 bases, with 9 bases between them. Germline V gene sequence: CDR1 SGHNT, CDR2 YYREEE (reference sequence). The CDR3 runs 15 residues. The CDR3 loop reads CASSLVQGLNTEAFF. The CDR3 DNA sequence: TGTGCCAGCAGCTTGGTACAGGGATTGAACACTGAAGCTTTCTTT. Looking up the rest from reference TRBV5-4 and TRBJ1-1 gives the full variable domain: ETGVTQSPTHLIKTRGQQVTLRCSSQSGHNTVSWYQQALGQGPQFIFQYYREEENGRGNFPPRFSGLQFPNYSSELNVNALELDDSALYLCASSLVQGLNTEAFFGQGTRLTVV.

This clone was found a few times. This chain links TRBV27 with TRBJ1-5; 7 nucleotides match TRBD1. The length of the CDR3 is 14 residues. CDR1 and CDR2 from the germline V gene are MNHEY and SMNVEV (reference sequence). Trimming took 8 bases from V and 7 from J; bases not matched to a gene: 11. CDR3 sequence reads: CASGPIQGSQPQHF. The CDR3 bases are TGTGCCAGCGGACCTATACAGGGGAGCCAGCCCCAGCATTTT.

The chain employs TRBV11-2 and TRBJ2-7; D remains unclear. Germline CDR1 SGHAT, CDR2 FQNNGV. Trimming removed 1 base at V and 0 bases at J, with 13 bases between. This CDR3 spans 16 amino acids. The CDR3 nucleotides are TGTGCCAGCAGCTTAGTCCCAGGTTCGAGCTCCTACGAGCAGTACTTC. It yields the protein CASSLVPGSSSYEQYF. The full variable domain, completed using reference TRBV11-2 and TRBJ2-7, is EAGVAQSPRYKIIEKRQSVAFWCNPISGHATLYWYQQILGQGPKLLIQFQNNGVVDDSQLPKDRFSAERLKGVDSTLKIQPAKLEDSAVYLCASSLVPGSSSYEQYFGPGTRLTVT.

This clone was picked up a small number of times. The chain has TRBV27 and TRBJ1-2, with 7 bases lining up with TRBD1. CDR1 is MNHEY, CDR2 SMNVEV, per germline (reference sequence). The CDR3 consists of 14 residues. V shed 3 bases and J 6 bases; nucleotides not matched to a gene: 7. This CDR3 is CASSFWDRRDGYTF. Here the CDR3 DNA reads TGTGCCAGCAGTTTCTGGGACAGAAGGGATGGCTACACCTTC.

The chain couples TRBV19 to TRBJ1-5; D may be TRBD1 (5 bases). Deletions cut 5 bases from V and 4 bases from J, with 15 bases between. The CDR3 is 15 amino acids. Germline V gene lookup returns CDR1 LNHDA and CDR2 SQIVND (reference sequence). This chain's CDR3 is CASSVQGNSNQPQHF. The DNA for the CDR3 is TGTGCCAGTAGTGTCCAGGGAAACTCTAATCAGCCCCAGCATTTT.

J is TRBJ1-6 and V is TRBV6-1, with a weak D call TRBD1 (5 bases). The CDR3 consists of 16 residues. CDR1 is MNHNS and CDR2 is SASEGT in the germline V gene. V was clipped by 3 bases and J by 5 bases, with 14 bases between them. The CDR3 protein is CASSDFFGANNSPLHF. The CDR3 DNA follows: TGTGCCAGCAGTGATTTCTTTGGGGCGAATAATTCACCCCTCCACTTT.

V usage is TRBV7-3 and J usage is TRBJ2-7, with 9 bases that match TRBD2. V lost 3 bases to trimming and J lost 0 bases; unmatched junction nucleotides: 3. The CDR3 spans 15 residues. The germline CDR1 and CDR2 sequences are SGHTA and FQGTGA. CDR3 DNA sequence: TGTGCCAGCAGCTTCATAGCGGGAGCCTCCTACGAGCAGTACTTC. It encodes CASSFIAGASYEQYF.

In DNA form, the CDR3 reads TGCGCCAGCAGCTCGGAGGGGCCCTGGGGTAATGAAAAACTGTTTTTT. Translated, it gives CASSSEGPWGNEKLFF. The chain recombines TRBV5-1 with TRBJ1-4; TRBD1 is a possible D gene (5 bases). CDR3 size: 16 residues. Per the germline V gene, CDR1 is SGHRS and CDR2 is YFSETQ. V dropped 3 bases and J dropped 4 bases, with 16 bases sitting between them.

This clone was found once. This chain connects TRBV5-1 to TRBJ1-4, with D uncertain. The CDR3 is 14 residues long. CDR1 SGHRS and CDR2 YFSETQ come from the germline V gene. Trimming took 2 bases from V and 6 from J, leaving 11 bases between them. CDR3 DNA sequence: TGCGCCAGCAGCTTAAGACGGACCGATGAAAAACTGTTTTTT. This translates into CASSLRRTDEKLFF. Drawing the rest from reference TRBV5-1 and TRBJ1-4, the complete variable domain is KAGVTQTPRYLIKTRGQQVTLSCSPISGHRSVSWYQQTPGQGLQFLFEYFSETQRNKGNFPGRFSGRQFSNSRSEMNVSTLELGDSALYLCASSLRRTDEKLFFGSGTQLSVL.

The chain employs TRBV10-3 and TRBJ1-2; the D is unclear. Trimming shortened V by 7 bases and J by 4 bases, and 13 bases separated the two germline ends. The CDR3 totals 13 residues. Germline V gene sequence: CDR1 ENHRY, CDR2 SYGVKD. The CDR3 coding sequence is TGTGCCATCACAAACTTACCCCGCTATGGCTACACCTTC. Residues: CAITNLPRYGYTF.

CDR3 sequence: CAISSRVGAGDTEAFF. Written as DNA, the CDR3 is TGTGCCATCAGTTCCCGGGTTGGGGCGGGGGACACTGAAGCTTTCTTT. The chain combines TRBV10-3 with TRBJ1-1, with D possibly TRBD1 on 5 matching bases. Per the germline V gene, CDR1 is ENHRY and CDR2 is SYGVKD. V lost 5 bases, J lost 3 bases, and 19 bases lay in between. The length of the CDR3 is 16 residues.

This clone was observed a few times. Other DNA variants within this sample encode the same CDR3. The rearrangement uses TRBV11-2 and TRBJ2-7; 7 bases are a match to TRBD2. The CDR3 loop spans 14 amino acids. V shed 6 bases and J 3 bases; nucleotides not matched to a gene: 8. Germline loops: CDR1 SGHAT, CDR2 FQNNGV. CDR3: CASSLDPSGYEQYF. DNA for the CDR3: TGTGCCAGCAGTCTAGACCCTAGCGGCTACGAGCAGTACTTC.

The V gene is TRBV13, the J gene TRBJ2-5; tentative D call: TRBD2 (5 bases). The J call is in doubt because the DNA end fits TRBJ2-7 better. Per germline, CDR1 PRHDT and CDR2 FYEKMQ (reference sequence). CDR3 length: 15 residues. The CDR3 coding sequence is TGTGCCAGCAGCCCCCTCGGGAAGAGCTCCTACGAGCAGTACTTC. It is translated as CASSPLGKSSYEQYF.

This clone was observed once. DNA for the CDR3: TGTGCCAGCTGGGACAGTCCCTACGAGCAGTACTTC. It codes for CASWDSPYEQYF. This chain connects TRBV7-9 to TRBJ2-7, with TRBD1 identical over 7 bases. CDR3 length: 12 amino acids. CDR1 is SEHNR, CDR2 FQNEAQ, per germline (reference sequence). Trimming at V came to 8 bases and at J to 2 bases, leaving 3 bases not matched to a gene.

The chain joins TRBV5-1 to TRBJ2-7; tentative D call: TRBD2 (5 bases). Trimming cost V 5 bases and J 0 bases, with 9 bases left between them. Germline CDR1 reads SGHRS; CDR2 reads YFSETQ. This CDR3 region has 13 residues. The CDR3 is CASRAERSYEQYF. DNA for the CDR3: TGCGCCAGCAGAGCGGAGCGCTCCTACGAGCAGTACTTC.